A selection of T cell receptor beta chains follows, all from one sample in a study of CD8 T cells in Susac syndrome. TCRdb passed the immunoSEQ multiplex PCR reads through MiXCR, listing each CDR3 protein once. The sample records over 70,000 distinct CDR3 sequences, approximately 96% being singletons. The sample taken for sequencing was CD8+ T cells from PBMCs. These receptors all stem from a human donor with Susac syndrome. CDR3s include the opening cysteine and the closing phenylalanine or tryptophan. Fields, in order: J gene, clone size, D gene, V gene, CDR3 DNA, CDR3 protein. A D gene is named only where the DNA matches it firmly. Expanded clones get a size class; other rows say once, few or many, or leave the size out.

TRBJ1-2 | NA | NA | TRBV2 | TGTGCCAGCAGTGAAGCTCCTGAGAGTGGGTCTAACTATGGCTACACCTTC | CASSEAPESGSNYGYTF
TRBJ1-6 | NA | NA | TRBV15 | TGTGCCACCAGCACCGATCCGGGGTCCTATAATTCACCCCTCCACTTT | CATSTDPGSYNSPLHF
TRBJ1-2 | NA | TRBD1 | TRBV6-6 | TGTGCCGGGACAGGACCTAACTATGGCTACACCTTC | CAGTGPNYGYTF
TRBJ2-3 | NA | NA | TRBV7-2 | TGTGCCAGCAGCCGGGACAAGACAGATACGCAGTATTTT | CASSRDKTDTQYF
TRBJ1-6 | NA | NA | TRBV5-6 | TGTGCCAGCAGCAGGACAGTTGGTGATTCACCCCTCCACTTT | CASSRTVGDSPLHF
TRBJ2-5 | few | NA | TRBV29-1 | TGCAGCGTAGCGGAGTACCAAGAGACCCAGTACTTC | CSVAEYQETQYF
TRBJ1-1 | NA | NA | TRBV30 | TGTGCCTGGGTAGATCCGGGGCCCCTTTTTACTGAAGCTTTCTTT | CAWVDPGPLFTEAFF
TRBJ2-1 | NA | NA | TRBV20-1 | TGCAGTGCCCAACTAGAGACTAGCTACAATGAGCAGTTCTTC | CSAQLETSYNEQFF
TRBJ2-1 | NA | NA | TRBV7-3 | TGTGCCAGCAGCTTAGGGTTGGGGTCCTACAATGAGCAGTTCTTC | CASSLGLGSYNEQFF
TRBJ1-2 | once | NA | TRBV11-2 | TGTGCCAGCAGCCCTACCGGGGCAGACTATGGCTACACCTTC | CASSPTGADYGYTF
TRBJ2-1 | NA | NA | TRBV5-6 | TGTGCCAGCAGCTTGCGGGCAGGTGCACTCAGCAATGAGCAGTTCTTC | CASSLRAGALSNEQFF
TRBJ1-1 | NA | NA | TRBV6-5 | TGTGCCAGCAGTTACCTCCGGAATGGGGCTGAAGCTTTCTTT | CASSYLRNGAEAFF
TRBJ2-7 | NA | TRBD1 | TRBV25-1 | TGTGCCAGCAGTGCCCCACCGACAGGGGACCCCTACGAGCAGTACTTC | CASSAPPTGDPYEQYF
TRBJ2-2 | NA | NA | TRBV6-2/TRBV6-3 | TGTGCCACCATGGCGAGGACAGCTAACACCGGGGAGCTGTTTTTT | CATMARTANTGELFF
TRBJ1-2 | NA | NA | TRBV20-1 | TGCAGTGCCCTCGGCGGCGGACACTCCCCTTTCTATGGCTACACCTTC | CSALGGGHSPFYGYTF
TRBJ2-7 | NA | NA | TRBV5-6 | TGTGCCAGCAGCTTTGGGACGGACTACGAGCAGTACTTC | CASSFGTDYEQYF
TRBJ2-5 | NA | NA | TRBV9 | TGTGCCAGCAGCGTAGAAGGGTTGGAGACCCAGTACTTC | CASSVEGLETQYF
TRBJ2-5 | NA | NA | TRBV20-1 | TGCAGTGCTAGGGTCCAAGAGACCCAGTACTTC | CSARVQETQYF
TRBJ2-3 | NA | TRBD2 | TRBV5-1 | TGCGCCAGCAGCGAACGACTAGCGGGACCCACAGATACGCAGTATTTT | CASSERLAGPTDTQYF
TRBJ2-1 | NA | TRBD1 | TRBV30 | TGTGCCTGGAGTGTACGACAGGGGGCGGTTGAGCAGTTCTTC | CAWSVRQGAVEQFF
TRBJ2-7 | NA | NA | TRBV30 | TGTGCCTGGAGTGTAGGGGGGACCGAGCAGTACTTC | CAWSVGGTEQYF
TRBJ2-5 | NA | TRBD2 | TRBV9 | TGTGCCAGCAGCGGACGACTAGCGGGGTTAGGGGAGACCCAGTACTTC | CASSGRLAGLGETQYF
TRBJ1-1 | once | NA | TRBV7-6 | TGTGCCAGCAGCTTAGGCAGGGCCTACACTGAAGCTTTCTTT | CASSLGRAYTEAFF
TRBJ2-7 | NA | NA | TRBV30 | TGTGCCTGCGGGGCCTACGAGCAGTACTTC | CACGAYEQYF
TRBJ2-2 | NA | NA | TRBV7-9 | TGTGCCAGCAGCTTCGCCCCCCACACCGGGGAGCTGTTTTTT | CASSFAPHTGELFF
TRBJ1-4 | NA | TRBD1 | TRBV9 | TGTGCCAGCAGCGCTCAGGGGGCGCAGGGAGAAAAACTGTTTTTT | CASSAQGAQGEKLFF
TRBJ2-1 | NA | TRBD1 | TRBV28 | TGTGCCAGCAGTTCCCACCGGACAGGGCTTTACAATGAGCAGTTCTTC | CASSSHRTGLYNEQFF
TRBJ1-1 | NA | NA | TRBV3-1 | TGTGCCAGCAGCCTAGGGTGGCAGGGAGGTTCTGAAGCTTTCTTT | CASSLGWQGGSEAFF
TRBJ2-3 | NA | TRBD2 | TRBV7-2 | TGTGCCAGTAGCCTAGCGGGGCGCACAGATACGCAGTATTTT | CASSLAGRTDTQYF
TRBJ2-6 | NA | TRBD1 | TRBV19 | TGTGCCAGCGCCCGGACAGGGATGGGGGCCAACGTCCTGACTTTC | CASARTGMGANVLTF
TRBJ1-5 | once | TRBD1 | TRBV12-3/TRBV12-4 | TGTGCCAGCAGCCGGGACAGCACCTTCAATCAGCCCCAGCATTTT | CASSRDSTFNQPQHF
TRBJ1-1 | NA | TRBD1 | TRBV29-1 | TGCAGCGTTGAAGACCCTGGACAGGGAGGGACTGAAGCTTTCTTT | CSVEDPGQGGTEAFF
TRBJ2-7 | NA | TRBD2 | TRBV30 | TGTGCCTGGAGTGTTCGGACTAGCGGGGGCCATTCCTACGAGCAGTACTTC | CAWSVRTSGGHSYEQYF
TRBJ2-1 | once | TRBD1 | TRBV29-1 | TGCAGCTCCTGGACAGGGGGCTACGAGCAGTTCTTC | CSSWTGGYEQFF
TRBJ2-5 | NA | TRBD1 | TRBV12-3/TRBV12-4 | TGTGCCAGCAGTTTGACAGGGAGCGGAGAGACCCAGTACTTC | CASSLTGSGETQYF
TRBJ1-1 | NA | NA | TRBV7-6 | TGTGCCAGCAGCTTAATCGAGGGACCAGCTTTCTTT | CASSLIEGPAFF
TRBJ1-5 | NA | TRBD1 | TRBV20-1 | TGCAGTGCTAGAGAGAGGGGGACAGAGAGCTTCAATCAGCCCCAGCATTTT | CSARERGTESFNQPQHF
TRBJ1-2 | NA | NA | TRBV7-6 | TGTGCCAGCAGCTTAGAAAGATCTAACTATGGCTACACCTTC | CASSLERSNYGYTF
TRBJ1-6 | NA | TRBD1 | TRBV20-1 | TGCAGTGCAGTTAGGACAGGGGGTCATTCACCCCTCCACTTT | CSAVRTGGHSPLHF
TRBJ1-1 | NA | NA | TRBV20-1 | TGCAGTGCTAGGGGGGGTGATCATAACACTGAAGCTTTCTTT | CSARGGDHNTEAFF
TRBJ2-1 | NA | NA | TRBV18 | TGTGCCAGCTCCCGAGGAGACAATGAGCAGTTCTTC | CASSRGDNEQFF
TRBJ1-1 | NA | NA | TRBV29-1 | TGCAGCGTTGAAGCCCTTCGGGGGGGAACTGAAGCTTTCTTT | CSVEALRGGTEAFF
TRBJ2-6 | NA | TRBD1 | TRBV7-8 | TGTGCCAGCAGCTTAGCGAGGACAGGAGTCTCTGGGGCCAACGTCCTGACTTTC | CASSLARTGVSGANVLTF